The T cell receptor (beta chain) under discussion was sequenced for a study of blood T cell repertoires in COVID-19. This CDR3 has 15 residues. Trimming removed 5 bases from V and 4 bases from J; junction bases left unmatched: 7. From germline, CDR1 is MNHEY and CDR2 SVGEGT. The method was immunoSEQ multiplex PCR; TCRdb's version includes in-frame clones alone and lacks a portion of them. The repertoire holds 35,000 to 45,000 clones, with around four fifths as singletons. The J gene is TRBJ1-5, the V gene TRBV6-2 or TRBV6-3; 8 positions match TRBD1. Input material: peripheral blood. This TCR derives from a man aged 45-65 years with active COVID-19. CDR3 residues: CASSRTGTLNQPQHF. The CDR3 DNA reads TGTGCCAGCAGTCGGACAGGGACTCTAAATCAGCCCCAGCATTTT.